This TCR beta chain originates from a study of control samples from healthy donors and cancer patients. Sequencing used immunoSEQ multiplex PCR; TCRdb keeps in-frame clones, though not all of them. The table records 170,000 or so clones, 90% to 95% of them present only once. Germline CDR1 SGHDN, CDR2 FVKESK. Trimming removed 2 bases from V and 4 bases from J; junction bases left unmatched: 4. CDR3 length: 14 amino acids. This clonotype was sampled from a woman between 18 and 29 years old in good health. The J gene is TRBJ2-5, the V gene TRBV14; 7 bases match TRBD2. Sequencing input: blood. The CDR3 is CASSQNLAGETQYF. CDR3 DNA sequence: TGTGCCAGCAGCCAAAATTTAGCGGGAGAGACCCAGTACTTC.